The 2 T cell receptor beta chains below come from one sample, sequenced in a study of blood T cell repertoires in COVID-19. TCRdb's copy holds only in-frame clones and misses some; the assay was immunoSEQ multiplex PCR. The sample shows some 250,000 clones, more than 70% of them seen only once. Sequenced material: peripheral blood. The receptors here all came from a woman between 40 and 55 years old who had recovered from COVID-19.

This rearrangement joins TRBV21-1 to TRBJ1-5; the table's D call of TRBD1 was not tested on the DNA. TRBV21-1 is a listed pseudogene. CDR3 size: 20 residues. DNA of the CDR3: TGTGCCAGCGGACCAGAACAGGGGTCCGTAGATAGTCATAGCAATCAGCCCCAGCATTTT. Its protein product is CASGPEQGSVDSHSNQPQHF.

The chain joins TRBV24-1 to TRBJ2-1; a possible D gene is TRBD2 (6 bases). The CDR3 is 12 residues long. Trimming pared 2 bases from V and 10 bases from J, leaving 8 bases between. Germline values: CDR1 KGHDR, CDR2 SFDVKD. The CDR3 coding sequence is TGTGCCACCAGTGATTGGCGGGGCGAGCAGTTCTTC. This encodes CATSDWRGEQFF.